These 16 T cell receptor beta chains share one sample of origin, sequenced in a study of blood T cells in healthy people across ages. The use of a sample-barcoded 5' primer and a J-beta primer mix characterized a second PCR of roughly 6 to 11 cycles. A single record per CDR3 protein comes from TCRdb applying MiXCR to the 5' RACE reads. Of roughly 1,500,000 distinct CDR3 sequences listed, around two fifths are singletons. The sample was blood. These receptors originate from a woman aged 18 to 35 in good health.

V gene TRBV6-5 combines with J gene TRBJ1-3; D is possibly TRBD1 (6 bases). Germline lookup yields CDR1 MNHEY and CDR2 SVGAGI. V dropped 6 bases and J dropped 6 bases, with 21 bases sitting between them. The CDR3 has 16 amino acids. The CDR3 loop reads CASSYRDTFNLNTIYF. The DNA for the CDR3 is TGTGCCAGCAGCTACCGGGACACATTCAACCTAAACACCATATATTTT.

V gene TRBV27 combines with J gene TRBJ2-4, with D perhaps matching TRBD2 (7 bases). The CDR3 spans 16 residues. CDR1 MNHEY and CDR2 SMNVEV come from the germline V gene (reference sequence). Trimming took 5 bases from V and 7 from J, leaving 21 bases between them. CDR3 nucleotides: TGTGCCAGCAGTCCCGAAGGGGGGGGCTTAGGGAACATTCAGTACTTC. It is translated as CASSPEGGGLGNIQYF.

This clonotype was observed a few times. The V gene is TRBV20-1, the J gene TRBJ2-7, with 7 bases identical to TRBD1. Per the germline V gene, CDR1 is DFQATT and CDR2 is SNEGSKA (reference sequence). Trimming at V came to 5 bases and at J to 3 bases, leaving 10 bases not matched to a gene. This CDR3 comprises 14 residues. CDR3 sequence reads: CSAQTGQALYEQYF. CDR3 DNA sequence: TGCAGTGCTCAAACCGGACAGGCCCTCTACGAGCAGTACTTC.

This clonotype was picked up many times. The chain employs TRBV10-3 and TRBJ2-5; D gene unclear. V shed 0 bases and J shed 5 bases, with 7 bases lying between them. This CDR3 is 13 amino acids long. From germline, CDR1 is ENHRY and CDR2 SYGVKD. CDR3 protein: CAISESTWETQYF. In DNA, the CDR3 is TGTGCCATCAGTGAGTCGACATGGGAGACCCAGTACTTC.

About this clonotype itself: At one boundary the junction diverges from the germline segment, which might be a read error. V usage is TRBV4-2 and J usage is TRBJ2-3; 8 nucleotides line up with TRBD2. Looked up from germline, CDR1 is LGHNA and CDR2 is YNFKEQ. The CDR3 spans 16 residues. The CDR3 protein is CVSSLDLGLVPDTQYF. In nucleotides, the CDR3 is TGTGTCAGCAGCCTCGACCTGGGACTAGTCCCGGATACGCAGTATTTT.

The table lists this clonotype with a few counts. The chain combines TRBV20-1 with TRBJ2-5; D might be TRBD2 (6 bases). Between the trimmed V and J ends, which lost 4 bases and 3 bases, there was a span of 27 bases. Germline CDR1 and CDR2: DFQATT and SNEGSKA (reference sequence). The CDR3 runs 18 residues. CDR3 region: CSATSGSTSPNSKETQYF. DNA for the CDR3: TGCAGTGCTACAAGTGGCTCGACTAGTCCCAACTCTAAAGAGACCCAGTACTTC.

The chain employs TRBV12-3 or TRBV12-4 and TRBJ1-5; no firm D call. V lost 6 bases and J 1 base, leaving 16 bases between the germline ends. CDR3 length: 16 residues. The CDR3 sequence is CASSTSRTESNQPQHF. The CDR3 region has the DNA TGTGCCAGCAGCACAAGCCGGACCGAGAGCAATCAGCCCCAGCATTTT.

The sample holds a few counts of this clonotype. The rearrangement uses TRBV7-6 and TRBJ1-4; D is perhaps TRBD1 (6 bases). The CDR3 runs 16 residues. Germline lookup yields CDR1 SGHVS and CDR2 FNYEAQ. V lost 1 base to trimming and J lost 8 bases, with 17 bases between them. CDR3 DNA sequence: TGTGCCAGCAGCTTAGGGGGCAGACAGGCCGTCGAAAAACTGTTTTTT. It translates to CASSLGGRQAVEKLFF.

The gene calls are TRBV21-1 and TRBJ1-2. TRBV21-1 has pseudogene status. The CDR3 extends over 13 amino acids. CDR3 sequence (DNA): TGTGCCAGCAACAAAGAGGGCTACTATGGCTACACCTTC. Translation gives CASNKEGYYGYTF.

This clonotype was detected ten times or more. The rearrangement joins TRBV10-3 to TRBJ2-3; the D is unclear. The CDR3 is 13 amino acids. Germline assignment: CDR1 ENHRY and CDR2 SYGVKD. V gave up 10 bases and J gave up 1 base, with 12 bases separating them. The CDR3 DNA reads as TGTGCCACCGGTTTTTCCCGCACAGATACGCAGTATTTT. The encoded protein is CATGFSRTDTQYF.

The CDR3 loop is CASSPPGQGDNEQFF. In DNA, the CDR3 is TGTGCCAGCTCACCACCGGGACAGGGCGACAATGAGCAGTTCTTC. This sequence joins TRBV18 and TRBJ2-1, with 9 bases matching TRBD1. This CDR3 has 15 residues. Looked up from germline, CDR1 is KGHSH and CDR2 is LQKENI. The V gene end was trimmed by 0 bases and the J gene end by 5 bases; junction bases not matched to a gene: 2.

The rearrangement links TRBV28 to TRBJ1-4; 7 bases are shared with TRBD1. This CDR3 has 14 residues. Germline CDR1 reads MDHEN; CDR2 reads SYDVKM. V lost 6 bases to trimming and J lost 6 bases; unmatched junction nucleotides: 7. The CDR3 DNA reads as TGTGCCAGCAGAGAAGGGGGCGCGGATGAAAAACTGTTTTTT. Its translation: CASREGGADEKLFF.

For this clonotype: Mismatch with germline at one junction end may stem from a read error. The CDR3 reads CATIDFRADTQYF. CDR3 coding DNA: TGTGCCACCATTGATTTCCGGGCAGATACGCAGTATTTT. V and J are TRBV24-1 and TRBJ2-3; D gene ambiguous. This CDR3 has 13 residues. Germline V gene data show CDR1 as KGHDR and CDR2 as SFDVKD.

This chain connects TRBV12-5 to TRBJ2-5; 8 positions match TRBD2. Germline CDR1 reads LGHNT; CDR2 reads FRNRAP. V shed 7 bases, J shed 11 bases, and the junction held 15 bases outside the gene matches. The CDR3 covers 14 residues. The DNA of the CDR3 is TGTGCTAGTGTACCCAGCGGGAGCTCGCATGAGCAGTACTTC. Protein: CASVPSGSSHEQYF.

The chain is built from TRBV24-1 and TRBJ2-5; 7 nucleotides align to TRBD2. Germline values: CDR1 KGHDR, CDR2 SFDVKD. The CDR3 length is 16 residues. With V trimmed by 4 bases and J by 3 bases, 10 bases remained unmatched. Here the CDR3 DNA reads TGTGCCACCAGTGACTCGACAGCTAGCGGTAAAGAGACCCAGTACTTC. This sequence encodes CATSDSTASGKETQYF.

This clonotype has only a few counts. The chain links TRBV12-3 or TRBV12-4 to TRBJ1-1; D unresolved. CDR3 length: 14 amino acids. V was shortened by 6 bases and J by 4 bases, with 15 bases between the two germline ends. CDR3 amino acids: CASSSMGGSTEAFF. The CDR3 DNA is TGTGCCAGCAGCTCTATGGGAGGGAGCACTGAAGCTTTCTTT.